The following is a T cell receptor beta chain sequence with its context. The CDR3 extends over 14 amino acids. Germline CDR1 and CDR2: MNHNY and SVGAGI (reference sequence). With V trimmed by 5 bases and J by 4 bases, 6 bases remained unmatched. TCRdb fed the RT-PCR reads into MiXCR, producing one record per CDR3 protein. The table has about 700,000 distinct CDR3 sequences, around 14% seen once. This TCR was recovered from a female donor in good health, serving as a healthy control. This chain uses TRBV6-6 with TRBJ1-2; 8 bases are shared with TRBD1. The sample comprised memory CD4+ T cells from blood. CDR3 protein: CASSPSDRGYGYTF. The DNA for the CDR3 is TGTGCCAGCAGTCCTAGTGACAGGGGCTATGGCTACACCTTC.